A single sample gave rise to the 20 T cell receptor beta chains below, sequenced in a study of T-cell memory formation after mild COVID-19. TCRdb re-derived calls from the 5' RACE reads in MiXCR, one entry per CDR3 protein. The data show more than 300,000 distinct CDR3 sequences, around 13% seen once. Sequencing input: PBMCs or a T cell subset sorted from them (not recorded which). The origin of the receptors is a man aged 18-30 years who had mild COVID-19 (a few samples of this study predate the infection). Cell type and time point are not known.

Only a few counts were recorded for this clonotype. V and J are TRBV3-1 and TRBJ1-1; D gene unclear. V was clipped by 6 bases and J by 4 bases, with 15 bases between them. This CDR3 has 14 residues. The V gene's germline CDR1 is LGHDT and CDR2 YNNKEL (reference sequence). CDR3 amino acids: CASSLSASRTEAFF. The CDR3 DNA reads as TGTGCCAGCAGTCTTAGCGCCAGCCGCACTGAAGCTTTCTTT.

This clonotype was counted only a few times. The V call is TRBV4-3, the J call TRBJ1-6; tentatively, D is TRBD1 (5 bases). Germline loops: CDR1 LGHNA, CDR2 YSLEER. The V end was cut by 0 bases, the J end by 0 bases, with 12 bases between. The CDR3 consists of 18 residues. CDR3 residues: CASSQDRGGGSYNSPLHF. The CDR3 DNA follows: TGCGCCAGCAGCCAAGATCGGGGGGGTGGCTCCTATAATTCACCCCTCCACTTT.

A few counts support this clonotype. The rearrangement uses TRBV11-2 and TRBJ2-3; 10 bases agree with TRBD2. The CDR3 has 19 residues. CDR1 and CDR2 (germline): SGHAT, FQNNGV. The J segment lost 0 bases and the V segment lost 2 bases, leaving 11 bases of the junction unmatched. This CDR3 reads CASSLLRLAGAFSTDTQYF. CDR3 coding DNA: TGTGCCAGCAGCTTACTCCGTCTAGCGGGGGCCTTTAGCACAGATACGCAGTATTTT.

This chain uses TRBV20-1 with TRBJ1-2; D uncertain. The ends were cut back, 2 bases at V and 1 base at J, with 26 bases in the middle. In germline, CDR1 is DFQATT, CDR2 SNEGSKA (reference sequence). This CDR3 is 19 amino acids long. The CDR3 sequence: CSARSGELGRKADNYGYTF. The CDR3 DNA is TGCAGTGCTAGAAGCGGTGAACTTGGACGTAAAGCAGATAACTATGGCTACACCTTC.

The chain is built from TRBV6-2 or TRBV6-3 and TRBJ2-2; D may be TRBD1 or TRBD2 (6 bases each). V was pared by 6 bases and J by 3 bases, with 14 bases between. CDR1 MNHEY and CDR2 SVGEGT come from the germline V gene. The CDR3 runs to 15 residues. The CDR3 sequence: CASSPRGPDTGELFF. Written as DNA, the CDR3 is TGTGCCAGCAGCCCACGGGGGCCGGACACCGGGGAGCTGTTTTTT.

This clonotype appeared many times. CDR3 nucleotides: TGTGCCAGCGGGCACAATGAGCAGTTCTTC. Its translation is CASGHNEQFF. The chain combines TRBV6-5 with TRBJ2-1; D unresolved. This CDR3 has 10 residues. Germline CDR1 reads MNHEY; CDR2 reads SVGAGI. The V gene lost 8 bases and the J gene lost 5 bases, with 4 bases spanning the gap.

The V call is TRBV29-1, the J call TRBJ1-2; D ambiguous. Germline assignment: CDR1 SQVTM and CDR2 ANQGSEA. CDR3 length: 15 amino acids. V was cut by 6 bases and J by 6 bases, with 23 bases left in between. The CDR3 nucleotides are TGCAGCGTCTCCCGGCCCAACGTTATAACGGATGGCTACACCTTC. It encodes CSVSRPNVITDGYTF.

This clonotype was detected only a few times. The chain couples TRBV10-3 to TRBJ2-1; either TRBD1 or TRBD2 may supply D (7 bases each). Germline V gives CDR1 ENHRY, CDR2 SYGVKD. With 11 bases removed from V and 2 bases from J, the gap between germline ends came to 16 bases. CDR3 size: 14 residues. CDR3 coding DNA: TGTGCCGGGGGGGAGGGGGCGACCTACAATGAGCAGTTCTTC. It encodes CAGGEGATYNEQFF.

This rearrangement joins TRBV6-5 to TRBJ1-2; TRBD1 matches at 9 bases. V gave up 5 bases and J gave up 8 bases; unmatched junction bases: 6. The CDR3 sequence is 13 residues long. CDR1 is MNHEY and CDR2 is SVGAGI in the germline V gene. CDR3 sequence reads: CASSTDRGSGYTF. The CDR3 region has the DNA TGTGCCAGCAGTACGGACAGGGGCAGCGGCTACACCTTC.

In its sample, this clonotype was seen many times. This chain connects TRBV20-1 to TRBJ2-3, with 10 bases identical to TRBD2. Germline assignment: CDR1 DFQATT and CDR2 SNEGSKA (reference sequence). The trim removed 6 bases at V and 5 bases at J, leaving 8 bases unmatched. The CDR3 has 14 amino acids. CDR3 region: CSAPRASGGDTQYF. As DNA, the CDR3 is TGCAGTGCCCCCCGGGCTAGCGGGGGAGATACGCAGTATTTT.

V usage is TRBV6-2 or TRBV6-3 and J usage is TRBJ2-2, with D maybe TRBD1 (6 bases). Between the trimmed V and J ends, which lost 6 bases and 5 bases, there was a span of 10 bases. This CDR3 contains 13 residues. Germline CDR1 reads MNHEY; CDR2 reads SVGEGT. CDR3 sequence reads: CASRQGKTGELFF. The DNA of the CDR3 is TGTGCCAGCAGACAGGGAAAAACCGGGGAGCTGTTTTTT.

The chain has TRBV18 and TRBJ2-7; 7 bases map to TRBD1. The CDR3 is 14 residues long. Germline V gene data show CDR1 as KGHSH and CDR2 as LQKENI. Trimming removed 3 bases from V and 3 bases from J; junction bases left unmatched: 5. The CDR3 DNA reads as TGTGCCAGCTCACCGGGGACAGTAAACTACGAGCAGTACTTC. This codes for CASSPGTVNYEQYF.

The chain is built from TRBV2 and TRBJ2-7, with TRBD2 matching 7 bases. Losses at the gene ends were 6 bases for V and 2 bases for J; bases not matched to a gene: 7. The CDR3 totals 14 residues. CDR1 is SNHLY and CDR2 is FYNNEI in the germline V gene. The CDR3 region is CASRAGGVTYEQYV. CDR3 DNA: TGTGCCAGCAGAGCTGGGGGGGTCACCTACGAGCAGTACGTC.

The V and J genes are TRBV20-1 and TRBJ2-5; D call uncertain. This CDR3 spans 13 amino acids. V was shortened by 1 base and J by 0 bases, with 6 bases between the two germline ends. CDR1 and CDR2 (germline): DFQATT, SNEGSKA (reference sequence). The CDR3 DNA follows: TGCAGTGCTAGAGGTGTCAACCAAGAGACCCAGTACTTC. The encoded protein is CSARGVNQETQYF.

This clonotype has just a few counts. This rearrangement joins TRBV7-9 to TRBJ1-4; TRBD1 is a possible D gene (6 bases). This CDR3 contains 21 residues. Germline CDR1 and CDR2: SEHNR and FQNEAQ (reference sequence). The ends were cut back, 5 bases at V and 0 bases at J, with 28 bases in the middle. CDR3 sequence (DNA): TGTGCCAGCAGCCCCAGTCCCCGGGGGGGGCAGAGAGTTGCAACTAATGAAAAACTGTTTTTT. Its protein product is CASSPSPRGGQRVATNEKLFF. Complete variable domain (other parts from reference TRBV7-9 and TRBJ1-4): DTGVSQNPRHKITKRGQNVTFRCDPISEHNRLYWYRQTLGQGPEFLTYFQNEAQLEKSRLLSDRFSAERPKGSFSTLEIQRTEQGDSAMYLCASSPSPRGGQRVATNEKLFFGSGTQLSVL.

In its sample, this clonotype was seen a few times. The chain carries TRBV29-1 and TRBJ2-3; D might be TRBD2 (6 bases). The germline gives CDR1 SQVTM, CDR2 ANQGSEA. CDR3 length: 16 residues. V was trimmed by 0 bases and J by 0 bases, leaving 13 bases between them. CDR3 amino acids: CSVEDMEGPSTDTQYF. CDR3 nucleotides: TGCAGCGTTGAAGATATGGAGGGGCCTAGCACAGATACGCAGTATTTT.

The chain recombines TRBV7-9 with TRBJ2-3, with TRBD1 matching over 8 bases. V lost 2 bases, J lost 4 bases, and 8 bases stayed unmatched. The V gene's germline CDR1 is SEHNR and CDR2 FQNEAQ (reference sequence). This CDR3 is built from 16 residues. The CDR3: CASSLLGQGGPDTQYF. In DNA form, the CDR3 reads TGTGCCAGCAGCTTACTTGGACAGGGAGGTCCAGATACGCAGTATTTT.

The chain uses TRBV12-3 or TRBV12-4 and TRBJ2-5; perhaps TRBD2 as D (5 bases). The CDR3 length is 13 residues. Trimming took 5 bases from V and 5 from J, leaving 12 bases between them. The CDR3 DNA follows: TGTGCCAGCAGTACCGGACTTAGGGAGACCCAGTACTTC. Amino acids: CASSTGLRETQYF.

The chain combines TRBV7-9 with TRBJ2-2; no reliable D call. The CDR3 covers 14 residues. V gave up 4 bases and J gave up 2 bases, with 8 bases separating them. In germline, CDR1 is SEHNR, CDR2 FQNEAQ (reference sequence). The CDR3 reads CASSWNSNTGELFF. CDR3 bases: TGTGCCAGCAGCTGGAACTCCAACACCGGGGAGCTGTTTTTT. Full variable domain (remainder filled in from reference TRBV7-9 and TRBJ2-2): DTGVSQNPRHKITKRGQNVTFRCDPISEHNRLYWYRQTLGQGPEFLTYFQNEAQLEKSRLLSDRFSAERPKGSFSTLEIQRTEQGDSAMYLCASSWNSNTGELFFGEGSRLTVL.

This rearrangement joins TRBV4-3 to TRBJ2-3, with D possibly matching TRBD1 (6 bases). V was pared by 0 bases and J by 11 bases, with 18 bases between. This CDR3 is built from 15 residues. CDR1 is LGHNA and CDR2 is YSLEER in the germline V gene. The CDR3 protein is CASSQDFRQGSGQYF. For the CDR3, the DNA is TGCGCCAGCAGCCAAGATTTCAGGCAGGGGAGTGGGCAGTATTTT.